This TCR beta chain was recovered during a study of identical twins. The ends were cut back, 2 bases at V and 0 bases at J, with 17 bases in the middle. CDR3 length equals 17 residues. Germline CDR1 SEHNR, CDR2 FQNEAQ (reference sequence). It was template switching that added a universal primer site, and there were unique molecular identifiers on the cDNA. MiXCR, run by TCRdb on the 5' RACE reads, gives a single entry per CDR3 protein. The sample lists 1,800,000 or so distinct CDR3 sequences, about 32% occurring once. Material for sequencing was cord blood. The receptor was isolated from a newborn girl in good health. The chain recombines TRBV7-9 with TRBJ2-7; D possibly corresponds to TRBD1 (6 bases). CDR3 DNA sequence: TGTGCCAGCAGCTTAACCCTCAGGGGTAGGAGCTCCTACGAGCAGTACTTC. It encodes CASSLTLRGRSSYEQYF.